This paragraph reports one T cell receptor (beta chain). Per the study methods: By means of reference gene primer amplification, nucleated cell counts were estimated. Here immunoSEQ multiplex PCR was the method, and the copy in TCRdb shows in-frame clones only, minus some. V, J and clone size were drawn from that table, and D and trimming were deduced from the DNA. Of about 74,000 clones in the sample, almost 90% were seen once. CDR3 length: 15 amino acids. CDR1 and CDR2 from the germline V gene are LGHNA and YSLEER. V dropped 0 bases and J dropped 5 bases, with 13 bases sitting between them. The data belong to a study of blood T cell repertoires in COVID-19. In the study overall: Sources were T cells, B-cell-depleted T cells, or PBMCs; the material itself was cDNA or gDNA.

The V gene is TRBV4-3, the J gene TRBJ2-5; TRBD1 is a possible D gene (5 bases). The receptor's source is an elderly woman with active or convalescent COVID-19. Sequencing input: peripheral blood. The CDR3 here is CASSQDGAYDETQYF. The CDR3 DNA is TGCGCCAGCAGCCAAGATGGGGCATATGATGAGACCCAGTACTTC.